The sequence of this T cell receptor (beta chain) was determined in a study of cytomegalovirus exposure and HLA in healthy donors. In the study overall: An earlier analysis found 110 million or so unique TCR beta sequences from 200 million or so T cells. Whole-study findings and limits: Later examination showed HLA-associated TCR beta chains had greater clonal expansion than equally common others. Sequences of the TCR beta chain were said to predict the HLA-A and HLA-B alleles of most subjects accurately. TCR beta sequences numbering more than 15,000 were associated with HLA alleles at 0.05 false discovery rate in a later analysis.

CDR1 is MNHNY, CDR2 SVGAGI, per germline (reference sequence). This CDR3 spans 15 amino acids. V trimming: 5 bases; J trimming: 4 bases; junction bases outside the gene matches: 4. The study ran its PCR with 60 Vbeta and 13 Jbeta primers. TCRdb's table, derived via immunoSEQ multiplex PCR, lists solely in-frame clones and lacks some. The table includes approximately 150,000 clones, more than 65% detected once. In the case of this clone: Its antigen is still unknown.

The sequenced sample consisted of PBMCs. The TCR comes from a woman aged 25 to 45 in good health and CMV-seronegative. The rearrangement uses TRBV6-6 and TRBJ1-4, with 10 bases matching TRBD1. CDR3 amino acids: CASSLRDRGNEKLFF. The CDR3 coding sequence is TGTGCCAGCAGTCTACGGGACAGGGGTAATGAAAAACTGTTTTTT.